The present T cell receptor beta chain was sequenced within a study of cytomegalovirus exposure and HLA in healthy donors. Study overall: Later, an analysis reported that the 130 or so validation repertoires had used the same platform as the roughly 650 first-cohort repertoires. Study-wide results and limits: Rarity held for most TCR sequences, but there were some public TCRs that occurred in many donors. Listed as cytomegalovirus-associated were approximately 160 TCR beta chains. Three chains linked to CMV were shown in vitro to be specific for CMV antigens.

As for this clone: Its antigen is not identified.

TCRdb's copy holds only in-frame clones and misses some; the assay was immunoSEQ multiplex PCR. The table shows roughly 100,000 clones, with 85% occurring only once. The CDR3 length is 15 residues. Germline CDR1 reads MDHEN; CDR2 reads SYDVKM. The germline V and J ends were trimmed by 5 bases and 0 bases, with 13 bases remaining between them. The clonotype originates from a man aged 18-30 years in good health and CMV-seropositive. J is TRBJ1-2 and V is TRBV28; the D is unclear. Sequenced: PBMCs. The CDR3, as DNA: TGTGCCAGCAGTCCTCACGAGGGAGCTAACTATGGCTACACCTTC. It yields the protein CASSPHEGANYGYTF.